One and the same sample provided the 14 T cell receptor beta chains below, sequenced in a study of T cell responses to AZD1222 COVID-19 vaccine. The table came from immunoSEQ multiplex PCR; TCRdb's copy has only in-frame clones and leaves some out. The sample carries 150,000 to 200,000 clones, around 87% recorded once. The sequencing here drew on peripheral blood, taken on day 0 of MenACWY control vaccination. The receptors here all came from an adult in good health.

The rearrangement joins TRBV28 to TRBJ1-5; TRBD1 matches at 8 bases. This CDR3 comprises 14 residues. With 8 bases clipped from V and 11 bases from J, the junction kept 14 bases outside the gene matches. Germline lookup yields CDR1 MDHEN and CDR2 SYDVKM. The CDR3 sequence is CASQGPGQGAAQHF. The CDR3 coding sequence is TGTGCCAGCCAGGGGCCCGGACAGGGTGCGGCCCAGCATTTT. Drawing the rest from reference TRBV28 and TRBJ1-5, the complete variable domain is DVKVTQSSRYLVKRTGEKVFLECVQDMDHENMFWYRQDPGLGLRLIYFSYDVKMKEKGDIPEGYSVSREKKERFSLILESASTNQTSMYLCASQGPGQGAAQHFGDGTRLSIL.

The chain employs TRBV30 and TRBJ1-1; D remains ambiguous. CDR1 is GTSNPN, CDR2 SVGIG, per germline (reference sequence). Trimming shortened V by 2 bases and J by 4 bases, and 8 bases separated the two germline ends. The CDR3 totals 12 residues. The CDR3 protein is CAWSPEVTEAFF. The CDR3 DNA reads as TGTGCCTGGAGTCCCGAGGTCACTGAAGCTTTCTTT.

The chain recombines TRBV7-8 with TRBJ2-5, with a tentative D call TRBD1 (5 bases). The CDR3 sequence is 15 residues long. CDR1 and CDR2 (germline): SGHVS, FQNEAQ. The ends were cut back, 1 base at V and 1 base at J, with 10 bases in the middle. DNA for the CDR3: TGTGCCAGCAGCTTAGATCAGGGCGTCCAAGAGACCCAGTACTTC. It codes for CASSLDQGVQETQYF. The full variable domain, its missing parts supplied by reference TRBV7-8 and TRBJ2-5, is GAGVSQSPRYKVAKRGQDVALRCDPISGHVSLFWYQQALGQGPEFLTYFQNEAQLDKSGLPSDRFFAERPEGSVSTLKIQRTQQEDSAVYLCASSLDQGVQETQYFGPGTRLLVL.

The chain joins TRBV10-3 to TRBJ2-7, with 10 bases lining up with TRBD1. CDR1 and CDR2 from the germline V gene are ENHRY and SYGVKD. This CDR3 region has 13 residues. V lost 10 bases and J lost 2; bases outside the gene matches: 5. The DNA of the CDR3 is TGTGCCACCGGACAGGGGGTGGCCTACGAGCAGTACTTC. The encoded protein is CATGQGVAYEQYF.

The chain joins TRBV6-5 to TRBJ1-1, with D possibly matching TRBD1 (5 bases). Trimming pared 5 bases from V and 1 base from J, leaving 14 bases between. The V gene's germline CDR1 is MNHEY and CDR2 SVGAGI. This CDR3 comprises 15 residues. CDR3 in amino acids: CASSIRGDANTEAFF. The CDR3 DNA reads TGTGCCAGCAGTATACGTGGGGACGCGAACACTGAAGCTTTCTTT.

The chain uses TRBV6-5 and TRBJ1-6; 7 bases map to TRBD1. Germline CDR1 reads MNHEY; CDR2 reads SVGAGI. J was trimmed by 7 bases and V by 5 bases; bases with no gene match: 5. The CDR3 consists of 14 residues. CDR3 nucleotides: TGTGCCAGCAGTCCGGGACAGCCAAATTCACCCCTCCACTTT. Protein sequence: CASSPGQPNSPLHF.

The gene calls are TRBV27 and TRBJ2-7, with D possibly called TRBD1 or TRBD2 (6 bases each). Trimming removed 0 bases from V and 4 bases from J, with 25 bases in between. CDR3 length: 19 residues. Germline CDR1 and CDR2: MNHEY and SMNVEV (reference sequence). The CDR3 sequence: CASSLSWTAYGSRRYEQYF. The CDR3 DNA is TGTGCCAGCAGTTTATCGTGGACAGCCTACGGGAGTCGAAGGTACGAGCAGTACTTC.

CDR3 DNA sequence: TGTGCCAGCAGCTTAATTGCAGGGAAAGGTACCGGGGAGCTGTTTTTT. Translation gives CASSLIAGKGTGELFF. V usage is TRBV11-2 and J usage is TRBJ2-2; D may be TRBD1 (5 bases). The V gene's germline CDR1 is SGHAT and CDR2 FQNNGV. This CDR3 is 16 amino acids long. The ends were cut back, 2 bases at V and 5 bases at J, with 15 bases in the middle.

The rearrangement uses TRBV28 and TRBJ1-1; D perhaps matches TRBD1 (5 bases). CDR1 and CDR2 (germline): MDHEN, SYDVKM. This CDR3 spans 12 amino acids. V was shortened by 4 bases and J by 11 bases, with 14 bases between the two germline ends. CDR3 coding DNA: TGTGCCAGCAGTTGGGACCTGAAGGCTGCTTTCTTT. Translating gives CASSWDLKAAFF.

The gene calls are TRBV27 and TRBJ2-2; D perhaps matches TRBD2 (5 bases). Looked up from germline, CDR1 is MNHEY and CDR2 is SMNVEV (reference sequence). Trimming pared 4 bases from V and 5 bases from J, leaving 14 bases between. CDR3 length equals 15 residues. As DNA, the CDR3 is TGTGCCAGCAGTTCCAGCGGTAAATATACCGGGGAGCTGTTTTTT. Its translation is CASSSSGKYTGELFF.

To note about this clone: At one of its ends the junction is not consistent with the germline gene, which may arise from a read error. The DNA of the CDR3 is TGTGCCAGCAGTTTATCCCAGGTGTGGAACCCTGAAGCTTTCTTT. Translation: CASSLSQVWNPEAFF. V and J are TRBV28 and TRBJ1-1; D unresolved. The CDR3 covers 15 residues. Germline V gene lookup returns CDR1 MDHEN and CDR2 SYDVKM.

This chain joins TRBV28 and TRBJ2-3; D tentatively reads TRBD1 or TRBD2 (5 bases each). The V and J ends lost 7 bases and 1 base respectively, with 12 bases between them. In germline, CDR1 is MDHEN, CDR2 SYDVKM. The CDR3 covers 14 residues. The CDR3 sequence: CASTLGDGTDTQYF. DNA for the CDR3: TGTGCCAGCACCCTGGGGGACGGCACAGATACGCAGTATTTT.

CDR3 residues: CASTGLAGDGRETQYF. The CDR3 nucleotides are TGTGCCAGTACCGGACTAGCGGGAGACGGTAGAGAGACCCAGTACTTC. This chain connects TRBV19 to TRBJ2-5; 13 positions agree with TRBD2. The germline V gene has CDR1 LNHDA and CDR2 SQIVND (reference sequence). J lost 4 bases, V lost 7 bases, and 9 bases had no gene match. The CDR3 covers 16 residues. Variable domain in full (rest from reference TRBV19 and TRBJ2-5): DGGITQSPKYLFRKEGQNVTLSCEQNLNHDAMYWYRQDPGQGLRLIYYSQIVNDFQKGDIAEGYSVSREKKESFPLTVTSAQKNPTAFYLCASTGLAGDGRETQYFGPGTRLLVL.

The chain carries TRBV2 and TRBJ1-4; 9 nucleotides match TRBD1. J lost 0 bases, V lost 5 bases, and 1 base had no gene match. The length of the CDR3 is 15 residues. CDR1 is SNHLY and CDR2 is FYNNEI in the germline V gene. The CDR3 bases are TGTGCCAGCAGTAGACAGGGGGCAACTAATGAAAAACTGTTTTTT. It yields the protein CASSRQGATNEKLFF.